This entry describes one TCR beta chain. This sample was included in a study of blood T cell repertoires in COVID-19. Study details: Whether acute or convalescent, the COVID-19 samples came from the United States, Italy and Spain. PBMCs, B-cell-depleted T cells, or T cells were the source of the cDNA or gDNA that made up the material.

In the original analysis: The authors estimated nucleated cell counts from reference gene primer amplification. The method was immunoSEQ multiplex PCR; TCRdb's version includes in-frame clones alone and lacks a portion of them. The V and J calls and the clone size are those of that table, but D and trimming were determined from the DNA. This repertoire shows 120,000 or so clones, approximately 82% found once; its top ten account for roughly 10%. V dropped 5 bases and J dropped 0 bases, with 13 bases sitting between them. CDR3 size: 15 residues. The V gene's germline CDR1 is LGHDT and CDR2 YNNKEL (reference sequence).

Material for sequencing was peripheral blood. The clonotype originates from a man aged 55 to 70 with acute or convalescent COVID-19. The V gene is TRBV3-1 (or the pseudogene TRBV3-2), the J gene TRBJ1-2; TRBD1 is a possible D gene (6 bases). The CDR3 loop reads CASSDDRRANYGYTF. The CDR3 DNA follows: TGTGCCAGCAGCGATGACAGGAGAGCTAACTATGGCTACACCTTC.